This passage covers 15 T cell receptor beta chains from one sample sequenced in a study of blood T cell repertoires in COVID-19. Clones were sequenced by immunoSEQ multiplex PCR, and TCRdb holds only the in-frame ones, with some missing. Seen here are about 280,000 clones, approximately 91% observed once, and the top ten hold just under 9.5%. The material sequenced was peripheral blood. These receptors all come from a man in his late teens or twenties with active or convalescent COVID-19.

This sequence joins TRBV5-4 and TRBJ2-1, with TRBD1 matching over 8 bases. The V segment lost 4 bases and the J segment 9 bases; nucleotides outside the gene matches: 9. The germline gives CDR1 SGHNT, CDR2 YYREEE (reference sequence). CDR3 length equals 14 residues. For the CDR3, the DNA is TGTGCCAGCAGCCAACCGACAGGGGCGGGTGAGCAGTTCTTC. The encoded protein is CASSQPTGAGEQFF. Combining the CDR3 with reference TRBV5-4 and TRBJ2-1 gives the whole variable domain ETGVTQSPTHLIKTRGQQVTLRCSSQSGHNTVSWYQQALGQGPQFIFQYYREEENGRGNFPPRFSGLQFPNYSSELNVNALELDDSALYLCASSQPTGAGEQFFGPGTRLTVL.

Here the CDR3 DNA reads TGTGCCAGCTCACCTCCCTTTGGGAGGGACCTCGGTGGCTACACCTTC. Translating it yields CASSPPFGRDLGGYTF. The chain employs TRBV18 and TRBJ1-2; tentatively, D is TRBD1 (5 bases). The CDR3 extends over 16 amino acids. Germline V gives CDR1 KGHSH, CDR2 LQKENI. The V and J ends lost 3 bases and 7 bases respectively, with 21 bases between them.

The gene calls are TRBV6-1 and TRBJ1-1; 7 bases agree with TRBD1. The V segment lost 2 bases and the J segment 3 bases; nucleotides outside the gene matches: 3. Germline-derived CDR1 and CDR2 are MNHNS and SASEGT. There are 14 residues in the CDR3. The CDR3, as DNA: TGTGCCAGCAGTGAAATGCAGGGGGACACTGAAGCTTTCTTT. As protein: CASSEMQGDTEAFF.

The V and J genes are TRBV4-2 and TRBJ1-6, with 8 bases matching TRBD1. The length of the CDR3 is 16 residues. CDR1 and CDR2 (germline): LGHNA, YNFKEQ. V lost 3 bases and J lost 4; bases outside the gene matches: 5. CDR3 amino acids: CASSHAGQEYNSPLHF. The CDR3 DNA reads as TGTGCCAGCAGCCACGCGGGACAGGAGTATAATTCACCCCTCCACTTT.

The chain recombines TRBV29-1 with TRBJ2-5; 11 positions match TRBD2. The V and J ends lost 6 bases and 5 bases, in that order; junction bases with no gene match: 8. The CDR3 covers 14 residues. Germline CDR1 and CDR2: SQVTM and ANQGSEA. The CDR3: CSVVSGGALETQYF. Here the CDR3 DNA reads TGCAGCGTAGTTAGCGGGGGGGCCCTGGAGACCCAGTACTTC.

DNA of the CDR3: TGTGCCAGCAGCTTAGCCGTCAGGGACTACGAGCAGTACTTC. Translated: CASSLAVRDYEQYF. V gene TRBV7-9 combines with J gene TRBJ2-7, with D possibly TRBD1 on 5 matching bases. Germline lookup yields CDR1 SEHNR and CDR2 FQNEAQ (reference sequence). Trimming stripped 0 bases from V and 3 bases from J, with 9 bases between. CDR3 length: 14 residues. The full variable domain, completed using reference TRBV7-9 and TRBJ2-7, is DTGVSQNPRHKITKRGQNVTFRCDPISEHNRLYWYRQTLGQGPEFLTYFQNEAQLEKSRLLSDRFSAERPKGSFSTLEIQRTEQGDSAMYLCASSLAVRDYEQYFGPGTRLTVT.

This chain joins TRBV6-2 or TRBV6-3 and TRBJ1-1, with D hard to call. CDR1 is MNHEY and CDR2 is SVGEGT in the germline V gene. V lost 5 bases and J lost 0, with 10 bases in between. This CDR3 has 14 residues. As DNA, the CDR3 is TGTGCCAGCAGTATGCTGGGCATGAACACTGAAGCTTTCTTT. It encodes CASSMLGMNTEAFF.

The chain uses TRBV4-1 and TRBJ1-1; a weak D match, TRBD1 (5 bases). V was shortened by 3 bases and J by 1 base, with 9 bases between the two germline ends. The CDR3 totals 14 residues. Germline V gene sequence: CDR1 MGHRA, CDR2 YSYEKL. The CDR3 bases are TGCGCCAGCAGCCACAATCAGGGGAACACTGAAGCTTTCTTT. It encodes CASSHNQGNTEAFF.

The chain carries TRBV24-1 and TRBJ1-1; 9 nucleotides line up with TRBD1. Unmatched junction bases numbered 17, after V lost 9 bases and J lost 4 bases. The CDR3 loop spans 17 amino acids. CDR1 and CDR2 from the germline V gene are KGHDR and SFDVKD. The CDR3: CATVEPPGQGRSTEAFF. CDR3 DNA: TGTGCCACCGTAGAACCTCCGGGACAGGGAAGGTCCACTGAAGCTTTCTTT.

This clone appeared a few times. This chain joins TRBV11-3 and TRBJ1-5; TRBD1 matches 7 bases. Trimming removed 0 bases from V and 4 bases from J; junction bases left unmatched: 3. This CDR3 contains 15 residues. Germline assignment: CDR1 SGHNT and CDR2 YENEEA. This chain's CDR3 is CASSLDPGGNQPQHF. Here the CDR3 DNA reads TGTGCCAGCAGCTTAGATCCAGGGGGTAATCAGCCCCAGCATTTT.

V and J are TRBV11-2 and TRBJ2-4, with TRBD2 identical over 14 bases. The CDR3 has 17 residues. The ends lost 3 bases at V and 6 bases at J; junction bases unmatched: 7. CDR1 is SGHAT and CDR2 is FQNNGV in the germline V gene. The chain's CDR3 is CASSLTSGGAFTNIQYF. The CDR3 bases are TGTGCCAGCAGCTTGACTAGCGGGGGGGCCTTCACAAACATTCAGTACTTC.

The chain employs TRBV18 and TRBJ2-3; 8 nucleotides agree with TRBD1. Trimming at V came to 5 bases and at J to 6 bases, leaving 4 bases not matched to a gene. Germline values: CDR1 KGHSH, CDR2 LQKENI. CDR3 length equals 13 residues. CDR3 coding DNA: TGTGCCAGCTCATCGCGACAGGGGGATACGCAGTATTTT. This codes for CASSSRQGDTQYF. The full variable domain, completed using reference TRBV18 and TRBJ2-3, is NAGVMQNPRHLVRRRGQEARLRCSPMKGHSHVYWYRQLPEEGLKFMVYLQKENIIDESGMPKERFSAEFPKEGPSILRIQQVVRGDSAAYFCASSSRQGDTQYFGPGTRLTVL.

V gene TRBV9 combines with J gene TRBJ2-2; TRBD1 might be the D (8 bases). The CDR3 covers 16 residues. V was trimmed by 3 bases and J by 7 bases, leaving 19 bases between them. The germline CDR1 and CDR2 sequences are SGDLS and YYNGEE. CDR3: CASSDPGQGGVGELFF. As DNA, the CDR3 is TGTGCCAGCAGCGACCCTGGACAGGGAGGGGTCGGGGAGCTGTTTTTT.

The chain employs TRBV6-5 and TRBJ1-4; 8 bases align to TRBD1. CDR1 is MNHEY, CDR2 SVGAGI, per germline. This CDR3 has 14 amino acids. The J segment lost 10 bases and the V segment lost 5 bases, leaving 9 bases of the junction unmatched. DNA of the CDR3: TGTGCCAGCAGTCTTGACAGGGGACAACGAAAACTGTTTTTT. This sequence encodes CASSLDRGQRKLFF.

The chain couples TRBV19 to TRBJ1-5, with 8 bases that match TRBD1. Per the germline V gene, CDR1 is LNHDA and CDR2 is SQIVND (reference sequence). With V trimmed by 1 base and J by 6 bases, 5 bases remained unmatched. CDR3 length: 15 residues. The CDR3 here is CASSIGQGAGQPQHF. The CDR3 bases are TGTGCCAGTAGTATAGGTCAGGGGGCAGGTCAGCCCCAGCATTTT.